The next 8 T cell receptor beta chains were all read from a single sample in a study of regulatory T cells in long-lasting Graves disease. Construction of the TCR beta libraries employed iRepertoire HTBI primers in conjunction with Arm-PCR of CDR3 regions. Via MiXCR, TCRdb re-called the multiplex PCR reads, giving one row per CDR3 protein. The table shows 540,000 or so distinct CDR3 sequences, with roughly 14% occurring only once. Time point in this sample: newly diagnosed GD, antithyroid drugs for less than 3 months. From PBMCs, RNA was extracted and then used to make the TCR library. The data were also submitted as part of a second study, on T cells in Graves' hyperthyroidism and ophthalmopathy.

The sequencing here drew on peripheral blood mononuclear cells (PBMCs), taken at new diagnosis, from a patient treated with antithyroid drugs. Receptors were obtained from a man younger than 45 with Graves disease.

This clonotype was observed a handful of times. The junction does not match germline at one end; this may be a read error. CDR3 sequence (DNA): TGCGCCAGCAGTGAGGGGTCCGCCGATTTTGTTTTC. Amino acid sequence: CASSEGSADFVF. The chain couples TRBV10-1 to TRBJ2-7; no clear D gene. Germline V gene lookup returns CDR1 WNHNN and CDR2 SYGVQD (reference sequence). The CDR3 is 12 amino acids.

This chain links TRBV10-1 with TRBJ2-3, with D possibly being TRBD2 (5 bases). The CDR3 spans 13 residues. V was shortened by 9 bases and J by 0 bases, with 10 bases between the two germline ends. From germline, CDR1 is WNHNN and CDR2 SYGVQD (reference sequence). The CDR3 loop is CARRTASTDTQYF. The CDR3, as DNA: TGCGCCAGACGGACTGCAAGCACAGATACGCAGTATTTT.

With respect to this clonotype: It may be a read error: a sequence one base away is much more abundant. The CDR3 spells CATSEDRGLRGASTDTQYF. DNA for the CDR3: TGTGCCACCAGCGAGGACAGGGGCCTCAGAGGGGCTAGCACAGATACGCAGTATTTT. The chain recombines TRBV15 with TRBJ2-3; 9 bases are a match to TRBD1. The trim removed 5 bases at V and 0 bases at J, leaving 15 bases unmatched. The CDR3 has 19 amino acids. Germline assignment: CDR1 LNHNV and CDR2 YYDKDF (reference sequence).

Written as DNA, the CDR3 is TGTGCCACCCCGGGGTCGTACGAGCAGTACTTC. Protein: CATPGSYEQYF. This sequence joins TRBV27 and TRBJ2-7, with D possibly being TRBD2 (5 bases). Germline V CDR1 and CDR2: MNHEY, SMNVEV (reference sequence). V was cut by 10 bases and J by 4 bases, with 11 bases left in between. The CDR3 has 11 amino acids.

This clonotype has only a few counts. The chain uses TRBV9 and TRBJ2-3; D is uncertain. The CDR3 length is 14 residues. Deletions cut 4 bases from V and 6 bases from J, with 15 bases between. The germline V gene encodes CDR1 SGDLS and CDR2 YYNGEE. CDR3 bases: TGTGCCAGCAGCCCCCATCTGCTCGGGGATACGCAGTATTTT. Translating gives CASSPHLLGDTQYF.

This clonotype was detected ten times or more. This rearrangement joins TRBV12-3 or TRBV12-4 to TRBJ1-6; no definite D call. The CDR3 is 15 residues long. Deletions cut 6 bases from V and 4 bases from J, with 13 bases between. The CDR3 is CASSPGSVYNSPLHF. The DNA for the CDR3 is TGTGCCAGCAGCCCCGGGTCGGTTTATAATTCACCCCTCCACTTT.

The J gene is TRBJ2-1, the V gene TRBV19; the D is unclear. CDR1 and CDR2 from the germline V gene are LNHDA and SQIVND (reference sequence). CDR3 length equals 14 residues. The V end was cut by 7 bases, the J end by 0 bases, with 10 bases between. CDR3 sequence: CASTRQSSYNEQFF. The CDR3 region has the DNA TGTGCCAGTACGAGGCAAAGCTCCTACAATGAGCAGTTCTTC.

The rearrangement uses TRBV20-1 and TRBJ1-3; no clear D gene. CDR3 length: 14 amino acids. Trimming removed 5 bases at V and 1 base at J, with 12 bases between. Germline V gene data show CDR1 as DFQATT and CDR2 as SNEGSKA (reference sequence). CDR3 residues: CSAEHGLSGNTIYF. In DNA, the CDR3 is TGCAGTGCTGAACACGGACTATCTGGAAACACCATATATTTT.